Sequencing of this T cell receptor (beta chain) was carried out in a study of T cell repertoires in cytomegalovirus infection. Study information: Indications of both CMV infection and matching HLA type were provided by public TCR beta signatures.

Study observations and caveats: Dominant in the ex vivo response were TCR beta clonotypes restricted by HLA-C and specific for CMV.

V was trimmed by 5 bases and J by 4 bases, leaving 16 bases between them. Germline CDR1 reads DFQATT; CDR2 reads SNEGSKA (reference sequence). The CDR3 consists of 14 residues. TCRdb used MiXCR to reprocess the reads, holding one entry per CDR3 protein. The table lists about 530,000 distinct CDR3 sequences, about a quarter of them singletons. This clonotype was picked up a small number of times. Its antigen is currently unknown. The chain carries TRBV20-1 and TRBJ2-3; D assignment may be TRBD1 or TRBD2 (6 bases each). Source material: PBMCs. The TCR originated in a human donor in good health (CMV status not recorded). Some clones in this sample may be carry-over from other donors' samples. Here the CDR3 reads CSAVPGAGPDTQYF. Here the CDR3 DNA reads TGCAGTGCTGTCCCGGGGGCGGGACCAGATACGCAGTATTTT.